These 9 T cell receptor beta chains came from one sample sequenced in a study of cytomegalovirus exposure and HLA in healthy donors. The PCR made use of 60 Vbeta and 13 Jbeta primers. The table came from immunoSEQ multiplex PCR; TCRdb's copy has only in-frame clones and leaves some out. The data hold 150,000 or so clones, with about 85% observed a single time. The source material was PBMCs. The receptors derive from a man younger than 35 in good health and CMV-seropositive.

The chain has TRBV9 and TRBJ2-2, with TRBD1 as a possible D gene (6 bases). The CDR3 is made up of 14 amino acids. The germline V and J ends were trimmed by 4 bases and 6 bases, with 13 bases remaining between them. Germline-derived CDR1 and CDR2 are SGDLS and YYNGEE. This CDR3 is CASSPEGVAGELFF. In DNA, the CDR3 is TGTGCCAGCAGCCCCGAGGGGGTGGCCGGGGAGCTGTTTTTT.

The chain recombines TRBV6-5 with TRBJ1-1; possibly TRBD1 for D (6 bases). With 6 bases removed from V and 6 bases from J, the gap between germline ends came to 14 bases. Germline loops: CDR1 MNHEY, CDR2 SVGAGI. This CDR3 has 13 residues. CDR3 nucleotides: TGTGCCAGCAGGGCCCGGGGGGCCGCTGAAGCTTTCTTT. As protein: CASRARGAAEAFF.

The chain combines TRBV6-6 with TRBJ1-6, with 8 bases matching TRBD1. Germline CDR1 and CDR2: MNHNY and SVGAGI (reference sequence). Trimming at V came to 5 bases and at J to 5 bases, leaving 2 bases not matched to a gene. The CDR3 has 14 amino acids. The CDR3 region has the DNA TGTGCCAGCAGTCTGACAGGGGATAATTCACCCCTCCACTTT. Residues: CASSLTGDNSPLHF.

The V call is TRBV4-1, the J call TRBJ1-6, with 7 bases lining up with TRBD1. With 10 bases clipped from V and 6 bases from J, the junction kept 6 bases outside the gene matches. Germline lookup yields CDR1 MGHRA and CDR2 YSYEKL. The CDR3 runs 13 residues. CDR3 in amino acids: CATSDRLNSPLHF. The CDR3 DNA reads TGCGCCACTTCGGACAGGCTTAATTCACCCCTCCACTTT.

The CDR3 protein is CASSETTGSENSPLHF. The CDR3 bases are TGCGCCAGCAGCGAGACGACAGGGTCTGAGAATTCACCCCTCCACTTT. V gene TRBV5-1 combines with J gene TRBJ1-6, with 7 positions matching TRBD1. Germline assignment: CDR1 SGHRS and CDR2 YFSETQ. The junction had 11 bases not matched to a gene; V was cut back by 4 bases and J by 7 bases. The CDR3 sequence is 16 residues long.

The chain couples TRBV5-1 to TRBJ2-1, with 8 bases matching TRBD1. This CDR3 is built from 12 residues. The trim removed 4 bases at V and 9 bases at J, leaving 3 bases unmatched. CDR1 is SGHRS and CDR2 is YFSETQ in the germline V gene. The CDR3 bases are TGCGCCAGCAGCCAAACAGGGGGTGAGCAGTTCTTC. Residues: CASSQTGGEQFF.

The chain has TRBV6-1 and TRBJ1-3, with TRBD1 matching over 9 bases. There are 16 residues in the CDR3. The V segment lost 3 bases and the J segment 4 bases; nucleotides outside the gene matches: 7. The germline V gene has CDR1 MNHNS and CDR2 SASEGT. The chain's CDR3 is CASSEGDRVKGNTIYF. DNA for the CDR3: TGTGCCAGCAGTGAGGGGGACAGGGTTAAGGGAAACACCATATATTTT.

CDR3 DNA: TGTGCCAGCAGTCGGGGTCTAGTGGGTGAGCAGTTCTTC. Encoded protein: CASSRGLVGEQFF. The V and J genes are TRBV2 and TRBJ2-1; possibly TRBD2 for D (5 bases). V was clipped by 5 bases and J by 9 bases, with 14 bases between them. The V gene's germline CDR1 is SNHLY and CDR2 FYNNEI. This CDR3 is built from 13 residues.

V usage is TRBV9 and J usage is TRBJ2-1; a possible D gene is TRBD1 (6 bases). Looked up from germline, CDR1 is SGDLS and CDR2 is YYNGEE. The CDR3 length is 13 residues. V lost 1 base and J 8 bases, leaving 10 bases between the germline ends. CDR3 loop: CASSVSGVDEQFF. The CDR3 DNA sequence: TGTGCCAGCAGCGTATCAGGGGTGGATGAGCAGTTCTTC.